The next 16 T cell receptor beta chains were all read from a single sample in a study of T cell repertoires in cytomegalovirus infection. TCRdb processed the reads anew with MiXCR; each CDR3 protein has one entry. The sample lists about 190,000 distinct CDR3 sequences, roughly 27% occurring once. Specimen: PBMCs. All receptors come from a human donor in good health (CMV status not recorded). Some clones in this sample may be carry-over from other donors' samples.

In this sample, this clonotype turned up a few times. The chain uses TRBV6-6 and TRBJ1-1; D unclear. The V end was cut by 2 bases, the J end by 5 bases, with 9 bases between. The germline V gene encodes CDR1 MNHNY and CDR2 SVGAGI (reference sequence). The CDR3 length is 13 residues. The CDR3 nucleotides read TGTGCCAGCAGTTACCCCGATAGAACTGAAGCTTTCTTT. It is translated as CASSYPDRTEAFF.

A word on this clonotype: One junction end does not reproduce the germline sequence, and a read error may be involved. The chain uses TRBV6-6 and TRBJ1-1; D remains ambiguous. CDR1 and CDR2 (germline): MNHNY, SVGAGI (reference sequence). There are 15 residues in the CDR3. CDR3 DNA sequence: TGTCCCAGCAGTTTCCCCCGTGGGCGGAACACTGAAGCTTTCTTT. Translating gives CPSSFPRGRNTEAFF.

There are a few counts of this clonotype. CDR3 DNA sequence: TGTGCCACCAGCAGAGATCCAGTGCGGACCAGGGGAGATACGCAGTATTTT. Protein sequence: CATSRDPVRTRGDTQYF. The chain recombines TRBV15 with TRBJ2-3, with a possible D match to TRBD1 (6 bases). CDR3 length: 17 amino acids. V was pared by 0 bases and J by 5 bases, with 18 bases between. Germline V gene lookup returns CDR1 LNHNV and CDR2 YYDKDF (reference sequence).

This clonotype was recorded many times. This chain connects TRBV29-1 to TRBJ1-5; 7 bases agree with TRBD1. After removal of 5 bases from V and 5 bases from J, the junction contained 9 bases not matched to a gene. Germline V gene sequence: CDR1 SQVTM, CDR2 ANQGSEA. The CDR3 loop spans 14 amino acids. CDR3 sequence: CSVTTAGGHQPQHF. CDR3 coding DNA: TGCAGCGTTACGACAGCAGGGGGTCATCAGCCCCAGCATTTT.

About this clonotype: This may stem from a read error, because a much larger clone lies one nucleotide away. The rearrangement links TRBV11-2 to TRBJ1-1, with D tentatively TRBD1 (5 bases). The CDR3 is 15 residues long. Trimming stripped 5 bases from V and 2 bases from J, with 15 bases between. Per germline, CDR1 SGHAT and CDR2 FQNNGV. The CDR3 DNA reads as TGTGCCAGCAGCACCGAGCAGGGACTTAACACTGAAGCTTTCTTT. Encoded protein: CASSTEQGLNTEAFF. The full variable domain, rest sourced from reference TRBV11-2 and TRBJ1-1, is EAGVAQSPRYKIIEKRQSVAFWCNPISGHATLYWYQQILGQGPKLLIQFQNNGVVDDSQLPKDRFSAERLKGVDSTLKIQPAKLEDSAVYLCASSTEQGLNTEAFFGQGTRLTVV.

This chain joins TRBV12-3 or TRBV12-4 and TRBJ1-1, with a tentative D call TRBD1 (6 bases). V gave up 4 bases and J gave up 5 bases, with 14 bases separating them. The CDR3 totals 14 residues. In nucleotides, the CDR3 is TGTGCCAGCAGTTCAGCGGGGGCGACGACTGAAGCTTTCTTT. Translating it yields CASSSAGATTEAFF.

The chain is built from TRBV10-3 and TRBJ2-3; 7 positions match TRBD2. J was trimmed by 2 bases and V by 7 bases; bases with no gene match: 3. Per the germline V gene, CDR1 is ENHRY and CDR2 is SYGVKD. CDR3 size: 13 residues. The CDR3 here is CAINRGDTDTQYF. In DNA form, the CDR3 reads TGTGCCATCAACCGGGGGGACACAGATACGCAGTATTTT.

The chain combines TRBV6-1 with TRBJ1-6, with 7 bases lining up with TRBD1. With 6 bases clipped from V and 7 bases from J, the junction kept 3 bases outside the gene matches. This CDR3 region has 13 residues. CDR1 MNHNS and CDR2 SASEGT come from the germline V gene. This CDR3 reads CASRRDSNSPLHF. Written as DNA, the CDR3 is TGTGCCAGCAGGAGGGACAGCAATTCACCCCTCCACTTT.

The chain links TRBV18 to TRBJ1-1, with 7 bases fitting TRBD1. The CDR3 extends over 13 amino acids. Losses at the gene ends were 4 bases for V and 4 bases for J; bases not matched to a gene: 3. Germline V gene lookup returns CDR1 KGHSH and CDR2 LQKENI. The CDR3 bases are TGTGCCAGCTCACAAGAGGGGGCCACTGAAGCTTTCTTT. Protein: CASSQEGATEAFF. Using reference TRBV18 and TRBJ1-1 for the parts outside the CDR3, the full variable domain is NAGVMQNPRHLVRRRGQEARLRCSPMKGHSHVYWYRQLPEEGLKFMVYLQKENIIDESGMPKERFSAEFPKEGPSILRIQQVVRGDSAAYFCASSQEGATEAFFGQGTRLTVV.

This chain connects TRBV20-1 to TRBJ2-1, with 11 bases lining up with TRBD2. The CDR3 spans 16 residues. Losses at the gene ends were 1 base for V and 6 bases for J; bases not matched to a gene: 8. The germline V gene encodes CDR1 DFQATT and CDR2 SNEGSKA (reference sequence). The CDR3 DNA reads TGCAGTGCTAGAGGTAGCGGGGGGGCCCCCGCCAATGAGCAGTTCTTC. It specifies CSARGSGGAPANEQFF.

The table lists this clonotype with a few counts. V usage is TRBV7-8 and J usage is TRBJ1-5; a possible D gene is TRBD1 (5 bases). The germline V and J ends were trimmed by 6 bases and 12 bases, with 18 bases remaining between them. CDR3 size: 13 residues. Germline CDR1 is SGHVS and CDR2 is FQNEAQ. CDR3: CASSPTTDSNQHF. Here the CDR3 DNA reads TGTGCCAGCAGTCCGACGACAGACTCAAACCAGCATTTT.

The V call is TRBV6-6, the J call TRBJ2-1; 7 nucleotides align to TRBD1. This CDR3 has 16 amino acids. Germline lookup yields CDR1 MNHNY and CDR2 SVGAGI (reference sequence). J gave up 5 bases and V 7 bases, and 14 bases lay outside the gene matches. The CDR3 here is CASNPKGLDRDNEQFF. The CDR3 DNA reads TGTGCCAGCAACCCAAAAGGGTTAGACAGGGACAATGAGCAGTTCTTC.

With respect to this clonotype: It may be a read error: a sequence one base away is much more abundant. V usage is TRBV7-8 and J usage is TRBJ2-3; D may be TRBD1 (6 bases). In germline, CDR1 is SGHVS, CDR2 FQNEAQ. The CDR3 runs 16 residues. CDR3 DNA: TGTGCCAGCAGCCTTAACCCTGGGGGCATCACAGATATGCAGTATTTT. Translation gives CASSLNPGGITDMQYF.

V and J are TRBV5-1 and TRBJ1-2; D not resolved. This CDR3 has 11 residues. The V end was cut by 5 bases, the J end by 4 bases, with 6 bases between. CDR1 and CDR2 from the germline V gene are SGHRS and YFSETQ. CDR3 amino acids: CASRSGYGYTF. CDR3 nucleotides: TGCGCCAGCAGAAGTGGCTATGGCTACACCTTC.

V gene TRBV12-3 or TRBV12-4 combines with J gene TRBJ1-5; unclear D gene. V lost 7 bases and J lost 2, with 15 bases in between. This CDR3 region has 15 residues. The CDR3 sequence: CASIRGGGGNQPQHF. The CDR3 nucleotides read TGTGCCAGCATCCGGGGTGGAGGCGGCAATCAGCCCCAGCATTTT.

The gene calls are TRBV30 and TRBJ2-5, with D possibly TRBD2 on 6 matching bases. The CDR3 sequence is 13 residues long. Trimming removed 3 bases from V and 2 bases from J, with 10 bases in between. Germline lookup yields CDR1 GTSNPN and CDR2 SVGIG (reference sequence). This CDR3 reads CAWSRSGQETQYF. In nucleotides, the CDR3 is TGTGCCTGGAGCCGGAGCGGGCAAGAGACCCAGTACTTC. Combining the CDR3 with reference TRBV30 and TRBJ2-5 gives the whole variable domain SQTIHQWPATLVQPVGSPLSLECTVEGTSNPNLYWYRQAAGRGLQLLFYSVGIGQISSEVPQNLSASRPQDRQFILSSKKLLLSDSGFYLCAWSRSGQETQYFGPGTRLLVL.